The 14 T cell receptor beta chains below come from one sample, sequenced in a study of spatial heterogeneity in lung cancer. These receptors' antigens are unknown. TCRdb used MiXCR to reprocess the 5' RACE reads, holding one entry per CDR3 protein. The data contain roughly 9,800 distinct CDR3 sequences, about 12% of them singletons. Indicated time point: sample taken at primary tumor resection. Broader study findings: One measure, the expanded intratumoral alpha and beta TCR count, tracked tumor mutation counts.

The sample was lung tumor tissue, taken at surgery. Receptor source: a female donor with early-stage non-small cell lung cancer.

In this sample, this clonotype turned up many times. This rearrangement joins TRBV7-6 to TRBJ2-7; 7 nucleotides agree with TRBD2. V shed 8 bases, J shed 2 bases, and the junction held 6 bases outside the gene matches. Germline values: CDR1 SGHVS, CDR2 FNYEAQ. CDR3 size: 13 residues. The CDR3: CASASGGTYEQYF. In nucleotides, the CDR3 is TGTGCCAGCGCTAGCGGAGGGACCTACGAGCAGTACTTC.

This clonotype was observed at least ten times. The rearrangement links TRBV6-5 to TRBJ1-1; possibly TRBD1 for D (5 bases). This CDR3 has 16 residues. V was trimmed by 0 bases and J by 0 bases, leaving 11 bases between them. Germline loops: CDR1 MNHEY, CDR2 SVGAGI. CDR3 residues: CASSYSGAGLNTEAFF. In DNA, the CDR3 is TGTGCCAGCAGTTACTCTGGGGCAGGGCTGAACACTGAAGCTTTCTTT.

This clonotype was recorded many times. The V call is TRBV18, the J call TRBJ1-4, with TRBD1 as a possible D gene (5 bases). Per the germline V gene, CDR1 is KGHSH and CDR2 is LQKENI. The CDR3 totals 15 residues. With 5 bases removed from V and 6 bases from J, the gap between germline ends came to 16 bases. Here the CDR3 DNA reads TGTGCCAGCTCATCCAGGGTAAAGGTGGATGAAAAACTGTTTTTT. Its protein is CASSSRVKVDEKLFF.

This clonotype came up a few times. The chain joins TRBV20-1 to TRBJ2-1; 9 bases are shared with TRBD1. Germline CDR1 DFQATT, CDR2 SNEGSKA (reference sequence). Trimming cost V 4 bases and J 4 bases; bases outside gene matches: 8. This CDR3 is 15 amino acids long. Written as DNA, the CDR3 is TGCAGTGCTACGCCCGGGACAGGGCTTTACAATGAGCAGTTCTTC. This encodes CSATPGTGLYNEQFF.

In this sample, this clonotype turned up many times. The chain recombines TRBV5-6 with TRBJ1-1; TRBD1 is a possible D gene (5 bases). Trimming pared 1 base from V and 0 bases from J, leaving 7 bases between. This CDR3 has 14 amino acids. The V gene's germline CDR1 is SGHDT and CDR2 YYEEEE. DNA of the CDR3: TGTGCCAGCAGCTTGACAGGCATGAACACTGAAGCTTTCTTT. It translates to CASSLTGMNTEAFF.

This clonotype turned up a few times. This rearrangement joins TRBV29-1 to TRBJ2-5; D gene uncertain. Trimming removed 4 bases from V and 7 bases from J, with 4 bases in between. The CDR3 spans 9 residues. Germline V gene lookup returns CDR1 SQVTM and CDR2 ANQGSEA. The DNA of the CDR3 is TGCAGCGTTGCTGGGACCCAGTACTTC. Amino acids: CSVAGTQYF.

This clonotype was observed at least ten times. The chain carries TRBV30 and TRBJ1-2, with 8 bases aligning to TRBD1. The CDR3 has 14 residues. CDR1 and CDR2 from the germline V gene are GTSNPN and SVGIG (reference sequence). V gave up 5 bases and J gave up 6 bases; unmatched junction bases: 11. The CDR3 DNA is TGTGCCTGGCGGAGGCCAGGGGGCGGCGATGGCTACACCTTC. This gives the protein CAWRRPGGGDGYTF.

In this sample, this clonotype turned up a few times. The chain links TRBV4-2 to TRBJ1-2; D may be TRBD1 (5 bases). Deletions cut 0 bases from V and 4 bases from J, with 12 bases between. The CDR3 covers 15 residues. From germline, CDR1 is LGHNA and CDR2 YNFKEQ. CDR3 region: CASSQDMKGSYGYTF. DNA for the CDR3: TGTGCCAGCAGCCAAGATATGAAGGGGAGCTATGGCTACACCTTC.

The chain couples TRBV30 to TRBJ1-6; D call uncertain. V lost 6 bases and J lost 7, with 19 bases in between. The CDR3 extends over 15 amino acids. From germline, CDR1 is GTSNPN and CDR2 SVGIG (reference sequence). The CDR3 DNA follows: TGTGCCTGTGGCCCAAGCCACTCACTGAATTCACCCCTCCACTTT. Protein: CACGPSHSLNSPLHF.

This clonotype was seen ten or more times. The chain uses TRBV28 and TRBJ1-2, with TRBD1 identical over 9 bases. The V gene's germline CDR1 is MDHEN and CDR2 SYDVKM. V lost 4 bases and J lost 2; bases outside the gene matches: 2. CDR3 length equals 14 residues. The CDR3, as DNA: TGTGCCAGCAGTTCCGGACAGGGGAACTATGGCTACACCTTC. This sequence encodes CASSSGQGNYGYTF.

There are many counts of this clonotype. V gene TRBV7-3 combines with J gene TRBJ2-1, with 7 bases fitting TRBD2. With V trimmed by 0 bases and J by 3 bases, 2 bases remained unmatched. The CDR3 is 15 residues long. Per the germline V gene, CDR1 is SGHTA and CDR2 is FQGTGA. This chain's CDR3 is CASSLTGDYYNEQFF. DNA for the CDR3: TGTGCCAGCAGCTTAACTGGGGACTACTACAATGAGCAGTTCTTC.

V usage is TRBV7-9 and J usage is TRBJ2-5; the D is unclear. The V end lost 7 bases, the J end lost 5 bases, and 8 bases lay between the germline ends. This CDR3 has 11 residues. Germline V gene data show CDR1 as SEHNR and CDR2 as FQNEAQ (reference sequence). The CDR3 region has the DNA TGTGCCAGCAACGAAGTTGAGACCCAGTACTTC. Encoded protein: CASNEVETQYF. The full variable domain, rest sourced from reference TRBV7-9 and TRBJ2-5, is DTGVSQNPRHKITKRGQNVTFRCDPISEHNRLYWYRQTLGQGPEFLTYFQNEAQLEKSRLLSDRFSAERPKGSFSTLEIQRTEQGDSAMYLCASNEVETQYFGPGTRLLVL.

This clonotype was observed a few times. The chain is built from TRBV2 and TRBJ1-1, with a possible D match to TRBD1 (5 bases). Trimming stripped 11 bases from V and 4 bases from J, with 17 bases between. The CDR3 is made up of 13 amino acids. CDR1 and CDR2 from the germline V gene are SNHLY and FYNNEI. CDR3 protein: CAAQQEMSTEAFF. Here the CDR3 DNA reads TGTGCCGCACAACAGGAGATGAGCACTGAAGCTTTCTTT.

V gene TRBV20-1 combines with J gene TRBJ1-6; 7 nucleotides agree with TRBD1. The trim removed 5 bases at V and 7 bases at J, leaving 5 bases unmatched. Germline V gene sequence: CDR1 DFQATT, CDR2 SNEGSKA (reference sequence). The CDR3 runs to 13 residues. CDR3 nucleotide sequence: TGCAGTGCTTCCCGGGACAGCAATTCACCCCTCCACTTT. This gives the protein CSASRDSNSPLHF.